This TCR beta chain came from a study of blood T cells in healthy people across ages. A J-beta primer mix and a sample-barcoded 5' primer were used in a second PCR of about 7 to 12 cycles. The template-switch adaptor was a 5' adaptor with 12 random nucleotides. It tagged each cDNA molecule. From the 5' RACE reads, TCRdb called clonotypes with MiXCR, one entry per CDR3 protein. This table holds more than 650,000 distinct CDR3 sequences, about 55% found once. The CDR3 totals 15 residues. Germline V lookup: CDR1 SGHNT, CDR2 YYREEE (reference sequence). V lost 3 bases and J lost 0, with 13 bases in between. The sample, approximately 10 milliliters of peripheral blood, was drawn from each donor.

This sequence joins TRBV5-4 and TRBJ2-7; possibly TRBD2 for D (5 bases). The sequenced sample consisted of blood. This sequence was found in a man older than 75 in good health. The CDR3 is CASSSQRTLSYEQYF. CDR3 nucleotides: TGTGCCAGCAGCTCTCAGCGGACCCTCTCCTACGAGCAGTACTTC.